This T cell receptor (beta chain) was documented in a study of blood T cell repertoires in COVID-19. Whole-study context: COVID-19 samples collected from the United States, Italy and Spain covered acute and convalescent phases.

Generated by immunoSEQ multiplex PCR, the TCRdb table keeps only in-frame clones and is missing some. The data contain 270,000 or so clones, approximately 86% of them singletons. Germline V CDR1 and CDR2: MDHEN, SYDVKM. The CDR3 is 16 amino acids. V gave up 6 bases and J gave up 8 bases, with 22 bases separating them. The receptor's source is a woman aged 18-29 years with acute or convalescent COVID-19. This chain connects TRBV28 to TRBJ2-2; D perhaps matches TRBD2 (6 bases). Material for sequencing was peripheral blood. The CDR3 nucleotides read TGTGCCAGCAGACCTTCCCTAGCGACAAGGGCGGGGGAGCTGTTTTTT. It is translated as CASRPSLATRAGELFF.